What follows are 24 T cell receptor beta chains derived from one specimen sequenced in a study of OX40 agonist ivuxolimab in advanced cancers. Library creation used the immunoSEQ multiplex PCR assay. TCRdb mirrors the immuneACCESS table, restricted to in-frame sequences. Some clones are absent from its copies; in checked studies, under half trace to an unresolved V gene, and the reason for the others is unknown. This sample holds 90,000 to 100,000 clones; more than 85% were observed only once. The top ten clones comprise approximately 2.5% of the sample. This sample comprised CD4+ or CD8+ T cells sorted from blood, obtained in a trial of the OX40 agonist ivuxolimab. These receptors were obtained from an adult with an advanced solid tumor such as melanoma, head and neck, liver or kidney cancer.

This clone was seen once. J is TRBJ2-3 and V is TRBV18; TRBD2 might be the D (5 bases). V lost 1 base to trimming and J lost 1 base, with 15 bases between them. Looked up from germline, CDR1 is KGHSH and CDR2 is LQKENI. CDR3 length: 17 amino acids. In DNA form, the CDR3 reads TGTGCCAGCTCACCACAATCGGAGGTCAACTGCACAGATACGCAGTATTTT. It translates to CASSPQSEVNCTDTQYF.

The gene calls are TRBV7-3 and TRBJ2-3; a possible D gene is TRBD2 (5 bases). With 5 bases removed from V and 0 bases from J, the gap between germline ends came to 15 bases. The CDR3 has 16 amino acids. CDR1 SGHTA and CDR2 FQGTGA come from the germline V gene. CDR3 DNA sequence: TGTGCCAGCAGCCCCGGGGTAGCGAAGAGCACAGATACGCAGTATTTT. Its translation is CASSPGVAKSTDTQYF. Full variable domain (remainder filled in from reference TRBV7-3 and TRBJ2-3): GAGVSQTPSNKVTEKGKYVELRCDPISGHTALYWYRQSLGQGPEFLIYFQGTGAADDSGLPNDRFFAVRPEGSVSTLKIQRTERGDSAVYLCASSPGVAKSTDTQYFGPGTRLTVL.

Only a few counts were recorded for this clone. The chain is built from TRBV7-9 and TRBJ1-4, with D uncertain. The V and J ends lost 1 base and 8 bases respectively, with 11 bases between them. The germline V gene has CDR1 SEHNR and CDR2 FQNEAQ (reference sequence). There are 14 residues in the CDR3. For the CDR3, the DNA is TGTGCCAGCAGCTTAGTGGCCAGCGAGGAAAAACTGTTTTTT. This sequence encodes CASSLVASEEKLFF.

V and J are TRBV9 and TRBJ2-5; 7 nucleotides agree with TRBD1. CDR3 length equals 17 residues. Germline CDR1 SGDLS, CDR2 YYNGEE. V lost 0 bases to trimming and J lost 0 bases; unmatched junction nucleotides: 8. The CDR3 sequence: CASSVGGQTPNQETQYF. The CDR3 coding sequence is TGTGCCAGCAGCGTAGGGGGACAGACTCCGAACCAAGAGACCCAGTACTTC.

The genes are TRBV7-2 and TRBJ2-2, with D perhaps given as TRBD1 or TRBD2 (5 bases each). Germline assignment: CDR1 SGHTA and CDR2 FQGNSA. Between the trimmed V and J ends, which lost 3 bases and 7 bases, there was a span of 18 bases. The CDR3 length is 16 residues. The CDR3 loop reads CASSLGTSPRHGELFF. In DNA form, the CDR3 reads TGTGCCAGCAGCTTGGGGACGTCTCCAAGGCACGGGGAGCTGTTTTTT.

V usage is TRBV7-9 and J usage is TRBJ2-7; no clear D gene. The CDR3 is 14 amino acids. Trimming took off 5 bases at V and 6 bases at J, with 17 bases between the two ends. CDR1 and CDR2 from the germline V gene are SEHNR and FQNEAQ (reference sequence). CDR3: CASSQDPLASEQYF. The CDR3 DNA reads TGTGCCAGCAGCCAGGACCCCCTCGCCAGCGAGCAGTACTTC. Using reference TRBV7-9 and TRBJ2-7 for the parts outside the CDR3, the full variable domain is DTGVSQNPRHKITKRGQNVTFRCDPISEHNRLYWYRQTLGQGPEFLTYFQNEAQLEKSRLLSDRFSAERPKGSFSTLEIQRTEQGDSAMYLCASSQDPLASEQYFGPGTRLTVT.

The gene calls are TRBV5-1 and TRBJ2-5; D call uncertain. The germline V gene has CDR1 SGHRS and CDR2 YFSETQ. This CDR3 has 16 amino acids. Trimming pared 1 base from V and 1 base from J, leaving 14 bases between. CDR3 region: CASSLSPTTFQETQYF. CDR3 DNA: TGCGCCAGCAGCTTGTCGCCTACGACCTTCCAAGAGACCCAGTACTTC. Combining the CDR3 with reference TRBV5-1 and TRBJ2-5 gives the whole variable domain KAGVTQTPRYLIKTRGQQVTLSCSPISGHRSVSWYQQTPGQGLQFLFEYFSETQRNKGNFPGRFSGRQFSNSRSEMNVSTLELGDSALYLCASSLSPTTFQETQYFGPGTRLLVL.

The chain couples TRBV14 to TRBJ2-4; D gene unclear. The CDR3 runs to 11 residues. Trimming cost V 3 bases and J 10 bases, with 7 bases left between them. Germline V lookup: CDR1 SGHDN, CDR2 FVKESK. The CDR3 DNA reads TGTGCCAGCAGCCATATAGGAATTCAGTACTTC. It is translated as CASSHIGIQYF.

This chain joins TRBV28 and TRBJ1-5, with a possible D match to TRBD1 (6 bases). Germline-derived CDR1 and CDR2 are MDHEN and SYDVKM. This CDR3 is 18 amino acids long. Trimming stripped 5 bases from V and 1 base from J, with 21 bases between. CDR3 region: CASSPASARGRSNQPQHF. CDR3 in DNA: TGTGCCAGCAGTCCCGCGTCGGCCAGGGGAAGAAGCAATCAGCCCCAGCATTTT.

J is TRBJ2-5 and V is TRBV2, with a possible D match to TRBD2 (7 bases). The CDR3 length is 15 residues. With 3 bases removed from V and 2 bases from J, the gap between germline ends came to 13 bases. Germline-derived CDR1 and CDR2 are SNHLY and FYNNEI. The CDR3 region is CASSDIGGLQETQYF. The CDR3 DNA is TGTGCCAGCAGTGACATCGGGGGGCTTCAAGAGACCCAGTACTTC.

The CDR3 region has the DNA TGTGCCAGCAGCCAAGGCAACGGAAACACCATATATTTT. It codes for CASSQGNGNTIYF. The V call is TRBV14, the J call TRBJ1-3; D is undetermined. The CDR3 is 13 residues long. Germline V lookup: CDR1 SGHDN, CDR2 FVKESK. Trimming took off 1 base at V and 4 bases at J, with 5 bases between the two ends.

The chain employs TRBV14 and TRBJ2-1; D is unclear. V dropped 0 bases and J dropped 9 bases, with 9 bases sitting between them. CDR1 SGHDN and CDR2 FVKESK come from the germline V gene. The length of the CDR3 is 13 residues. The CDR3 DNA follows: TGTGCCAGCAGCCAAGATCCCGATAGTGAGCAGTTCTTC. Its translation is CASSQDPDSEQFF.

The CDR3 sequence is CASSLAGLRTGELFF. The CDR3, as DNA: TGTGCCAGCAGCTTAGCGGGTTTAAGAACCGGGGAGCTGTTTTTT. This chain links TRBV11-3 with TRBJ2-2; D unclear. The CDR3 covers 15 residues. The V end lost 1 base, the J end lost 5 bases, and 11 bases lay between the germline ends. Germline V CDR1 and CDR2: SGHNT, YENEEA.

This chain links TRBV27 with TRBJ1-2; D uncertain. Trimming removed 4 bases at V and 8 bases at J, with 17 bases between. This CDR3 has 14 residues. Germline CDR1 and CDR2: MNHEY and SMNVEV (reference sequence). The CDR3 reads CASSWNGPGEGYTF. CDR3 sequence (DNA): TGTGCCAGCAGTTGGAACGGCCCCGGGGAGGGCTACACCTTC.

V gene TRBV11-2 combines with J gene TRBJ2-5; TRBD2 aligns across 7 bases. J was trimmed by 4 bases and V by 1 base; bases with no gene match: 6. Per the germline V gene, CDR1 is SGHAT and CDR2 is FQNNGV. The CDR3 runs to 15 residues. The CDR3: CASSLGLTGGETQYF. The CDR3 DNA follows: TGTGCCAGCAGCTTAGGTCTGACGGGAGGAGAGACCCAGTACTTC.

This chain uses TRBV28 with TRBJ2-5; 7 nucleotides align to TRBD2. The trim removed 6 bases at V and 4 bases at J, leaving 2 bases unmatched. The CDR3 runs 12 residues. Germline V gives CDR1 MDHEN, CDR2 SYDVKM. The chain's CDR3 is CASSGRRETQYF. The CDR3 DNA sequence: TGTGCCAGCAGCGGGAGGAGAGAGACCCAGTACTTC.

The chain recombines TRBV27 with TRBJ1-4; maybe TRBD1 (5 bases). V dropped 0 bases and J dropped 7 bases, with 12 bases sitting between them. The CDR3 loop spans 15 amino acids. Germline CDR1 is MNHEY and CDR2 is SMNVEV (reference sequence). As DNA, the CDR3 is TGTGCCAGCAGTTTATCGACGACAGCTACTGAAAAACTGTTTTTT. Translated: CASSLSTTATEKLFF.

The chain uses TRBV5-4 and TRBJ2-5, with a possible D match to TRBD2 (6 bases). CDR1 SGHNT and CDR2 YYREEE come from the germline V gene (reference sequence). V was cut by 4 bases and J by 5 bases, with 12 bases left in between. The CDR3 extends over 13 amino acids. CDR3 residues: CASSGPGVETQYF. CDR3 DNA: TGTGCCAGCAGCGGGCCGGGAGTCGAGACCCAGTACTTC.

The chain employs TRBV6-6 and TRBJ2-2, with unresolved D. V was pared by 6 bases and J by 4 bases, with 9 bases between. The CDR3 extends over 13 amino acids. CDR1 is MNHNY and CDR2 is SVGAGI in the germline V gene (reference sequence). The CDR3 DNA reads TGTGCCAGCAGCTCCGACGTCACCGGGGAGCTGTTTTTT. It codes for CASSSDVTGELFF.

V and J are TRBV29-1 and TRBJ1-2, with unresolved D. This CDR3 region has 14 residues. V was cut by 3 bases and J by 4 bases, with 15 bases left in between. Germline loops: CDR1 SQVTM, CDR2 ANQGSEA. The CDR3 here is CSVDGSEGGYGYTF. Written as DNA, the CDR3 is TGCAGCGTTGATGGTTCGGAGGGTGGCTATGGCTACACCTTC.

The chain combines TRBV2 with TRBJ2-7, with 8 bases matching TRBD2. J lost 2 bases, V lost 6 bases, and 6 bases had no gene match. Germline lookup yields CDR1 SNHLY and CDR2 FYNNEI. This CDR3 has 14 amino acids. As DNA, the CDR3 is TGTGCCAGCAGATTACTAGCGGCAACCTACGAGCAGTACTTC. It translates to CASRLLAATYEQYF. The complete variable domain, with remaining parts taken from reference TRBV2 and TRBJ2-7, reads EPEVTQTPSHQVTQMGQEVILRCVPISNHLYFYWYRQILGQKVEFLVSFYNNEISEKSEIFDDQFSVERPDGSNFTLKIRSTKLEDSAMYFCASRLLAATYEQYFGPGTRLTVT.

The J gene is TRBJ1-1, the V gene TRBV9; unclear D gene. V was cut by 4 bases and J by 2 bases, with 9 bases left in between. The CDR3 covers 13 residues. CDR1 and CDR2 from the germline V gene are SGDLS and YYNGEE. CDR3 residues: CASSKAGNTEAFF. The CDR3 DNA reads TGTGCCAGCAGCAAGGCGGGTAACACTGAAGCTTTCTTT. Supplemented by reference TRBV9 and TRBJ1-1, the full variable domain reads DSGVTQTPKHLITATGQRVTLRCSPRSGDLSVYWYQQSLDQGLQFLIQYYNGEERAKGNILERFSAQQFPDLHSELNLSSLELGDSALYFCASSKAGNTEAFFGQGTRLTVV.

The genes are TRBV2 and TRBJ2-1; 10 bases line up with TRBD2. Germline CDR1 reads SNHLY; CDR2 reads FYNNEI. V dropped 8 bases and J dropped 13; count of bases not matched to a gene: 8. CDR3 length equals 12 residues. CDR3 sequence (DNA): TGTGCCAGCGGGGAGCGGGAGGGAAGTCAGTTCTTC. This codes for CASGEREGSQFF.

The rearrangement joins TRBV27 to TRBJ2-7; 10 bases are shared with TRBD1. Germline loops: CDR1 MNHEY, CDR2 SMNVEV (reference sequence). The CDR3 is 14 residues long. Unmatched junction bases numbered 6, after V lost 6 bases and J lost 4 bases. The CDR3 nucleotides are TGTGCCAGCAGATCCGGGACAGGGGTTTACGAGCAGTACTTC. Translated: CASRSGTGVYEQYF.